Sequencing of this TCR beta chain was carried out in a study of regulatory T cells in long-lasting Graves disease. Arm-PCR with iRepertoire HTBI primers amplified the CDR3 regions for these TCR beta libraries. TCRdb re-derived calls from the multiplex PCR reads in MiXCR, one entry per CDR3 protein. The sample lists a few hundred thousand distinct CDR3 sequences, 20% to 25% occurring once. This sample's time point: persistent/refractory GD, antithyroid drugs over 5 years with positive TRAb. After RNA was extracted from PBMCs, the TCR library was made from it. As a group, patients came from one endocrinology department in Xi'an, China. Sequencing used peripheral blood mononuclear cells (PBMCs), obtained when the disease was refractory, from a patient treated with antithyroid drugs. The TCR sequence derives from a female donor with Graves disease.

The CDR3 nucleotides are TGTGCCAGCAGTTACTTGTGGCCGGACTACGAGCAGTACTTC. This codes for CASSYLWPDYEQYF. The chain links TRBV6-2 or TRBV6-3 to TRBJ2-7; D is unclear. This CDR3 has 14 residues. Germline-derived CDR1 and CDR2 are MNHEY and SVGEGT. V was shortened by 1 base and J by 3 bases, with 10 bases between the two germline ends.